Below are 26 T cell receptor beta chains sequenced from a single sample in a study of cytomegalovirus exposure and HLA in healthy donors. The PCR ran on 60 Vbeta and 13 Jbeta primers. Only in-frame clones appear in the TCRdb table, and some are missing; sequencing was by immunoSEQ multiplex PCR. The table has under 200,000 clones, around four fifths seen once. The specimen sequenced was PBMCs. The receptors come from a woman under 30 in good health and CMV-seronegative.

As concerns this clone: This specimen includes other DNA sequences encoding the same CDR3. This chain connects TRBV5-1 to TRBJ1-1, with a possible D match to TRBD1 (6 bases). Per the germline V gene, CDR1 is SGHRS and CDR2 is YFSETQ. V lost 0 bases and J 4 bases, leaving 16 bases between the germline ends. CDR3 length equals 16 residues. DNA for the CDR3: TGCGCCAGCAGCTTGGGGGGGCCCGTCCGCTCCACTGAAGCTTTCTTT. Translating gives CASSLGGPVRSTEAFF. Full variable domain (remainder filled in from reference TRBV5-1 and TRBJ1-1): KAGVTQTPRYLIKTRGQQVTLSCSPISGHRSVSWYQQTPGQGLQFLFEYFSETQRNKGNFPGRFSGRQFSNSRSEMNVSTLELGDSALYLCASSLGGPVRSTEAFFGQGTRLTVV.

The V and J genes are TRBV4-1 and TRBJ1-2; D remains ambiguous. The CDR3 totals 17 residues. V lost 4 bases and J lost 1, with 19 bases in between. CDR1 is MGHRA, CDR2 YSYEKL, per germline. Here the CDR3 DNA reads TGCGCCAGCAGCCCAACCCCCCCACGCCAGATTAACTATGGCTACACCTTC. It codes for CASSPTPPRQINYGYTF.

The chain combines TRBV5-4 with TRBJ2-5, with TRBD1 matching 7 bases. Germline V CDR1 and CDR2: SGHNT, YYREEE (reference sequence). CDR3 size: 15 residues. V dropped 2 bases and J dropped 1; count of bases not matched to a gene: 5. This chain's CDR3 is CASSFERGPQETQYF. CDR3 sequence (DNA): TGTGCCAGCAGCTTTGAGAGGGGGCCCCAAGAGACCCAGTACTTC.

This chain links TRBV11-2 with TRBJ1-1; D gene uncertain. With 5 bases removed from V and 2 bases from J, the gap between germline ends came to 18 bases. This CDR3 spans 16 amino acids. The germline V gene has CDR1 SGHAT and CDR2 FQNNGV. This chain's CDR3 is CASSLLGGLVNTEAFF. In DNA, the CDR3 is TGTGCCAGCAGCCTCCTTGGTGGCTTGGTTAACACTGAAGCTTTCTTT.

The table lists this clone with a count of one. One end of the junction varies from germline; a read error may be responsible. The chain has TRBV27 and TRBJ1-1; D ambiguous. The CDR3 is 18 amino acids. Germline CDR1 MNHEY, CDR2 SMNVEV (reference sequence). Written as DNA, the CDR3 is TGTGCCAGCAGTTTATCTATCGGCGGAGGTGGGCCTGTGACTGGAGCTTTCTTT. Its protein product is CASSLSIGGGGPVTGAFF.

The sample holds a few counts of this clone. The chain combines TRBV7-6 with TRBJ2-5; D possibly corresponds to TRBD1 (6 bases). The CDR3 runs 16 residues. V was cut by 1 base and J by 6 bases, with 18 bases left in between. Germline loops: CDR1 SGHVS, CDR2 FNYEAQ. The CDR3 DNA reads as TGTGCCAGCAGCTTAGGGACAGCGCTCAGTGGACAGACCCAGTACTTC. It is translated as CASSLGTALSGQTQYF.

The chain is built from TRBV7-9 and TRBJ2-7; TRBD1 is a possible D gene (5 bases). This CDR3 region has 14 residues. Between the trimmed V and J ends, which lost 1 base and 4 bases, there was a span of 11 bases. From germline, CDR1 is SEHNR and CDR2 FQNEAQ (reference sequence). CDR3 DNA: TGTGCCAGCAGCTTAGATCAGGGTCGGTACGAGCAGTACTTC. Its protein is CASSLDQGRYEQYF.

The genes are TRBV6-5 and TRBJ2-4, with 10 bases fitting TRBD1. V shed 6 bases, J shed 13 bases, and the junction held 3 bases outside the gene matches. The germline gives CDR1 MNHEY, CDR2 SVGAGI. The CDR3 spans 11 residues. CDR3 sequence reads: CASRTGGRQYF. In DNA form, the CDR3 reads TGTGCCAGCAGGACAGGGGGCAGGCAGTACTTC.

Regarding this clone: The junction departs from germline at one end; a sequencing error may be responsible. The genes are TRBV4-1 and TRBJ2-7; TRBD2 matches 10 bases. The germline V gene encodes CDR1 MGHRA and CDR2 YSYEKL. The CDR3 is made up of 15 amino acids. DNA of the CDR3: TGCGCCAGCAGACAAGAACTAGCGGGACTTTACGAGCAGTACTTC. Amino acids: CASRQELAGLYEQYF.

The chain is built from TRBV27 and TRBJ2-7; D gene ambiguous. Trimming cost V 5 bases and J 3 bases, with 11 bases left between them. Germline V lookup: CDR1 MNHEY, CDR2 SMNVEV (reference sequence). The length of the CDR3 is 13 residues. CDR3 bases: TGTGCCAGCAGTCCGAAACTATACTACGAGCAGTACTTC. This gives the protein CASSPKLYYEQYF.

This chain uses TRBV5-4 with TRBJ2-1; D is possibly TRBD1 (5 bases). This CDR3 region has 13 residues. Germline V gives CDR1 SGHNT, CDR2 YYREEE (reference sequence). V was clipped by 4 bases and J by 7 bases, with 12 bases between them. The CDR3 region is CASSATRGNEQFF. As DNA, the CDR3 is TGTGCCAGCAGCGCCACAAGGGGTAATGAGCAGTTCTTC. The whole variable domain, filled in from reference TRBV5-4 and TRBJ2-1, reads ETGVTQSPTHLIKTRGQQVTLRCSSQSGHNTVSWYQQALGQGPQFIFQYYREEENGRGNFPPRFSGLQFPNYSSELNVNALELDDSALYLCASSATRGNEQFFGPGTRLTVL.

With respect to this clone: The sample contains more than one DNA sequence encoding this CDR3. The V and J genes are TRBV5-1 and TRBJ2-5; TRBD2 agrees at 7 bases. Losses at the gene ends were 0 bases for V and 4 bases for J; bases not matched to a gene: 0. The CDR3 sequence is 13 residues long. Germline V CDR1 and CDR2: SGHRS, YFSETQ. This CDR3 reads CASSLGGGETQYF. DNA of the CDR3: TGCGCCAGCAGCTTGGGGGGGGGAGAGACCCAGTACTTC.

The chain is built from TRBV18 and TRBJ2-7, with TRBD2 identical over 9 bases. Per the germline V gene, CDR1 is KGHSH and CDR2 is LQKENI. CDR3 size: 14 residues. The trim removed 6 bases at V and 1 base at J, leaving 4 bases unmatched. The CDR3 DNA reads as TGTGCCAGCTCTAGCGGGAGTCTGTCCTACGAGCAGTACTTC. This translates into CASSSGSLSYEQYF.

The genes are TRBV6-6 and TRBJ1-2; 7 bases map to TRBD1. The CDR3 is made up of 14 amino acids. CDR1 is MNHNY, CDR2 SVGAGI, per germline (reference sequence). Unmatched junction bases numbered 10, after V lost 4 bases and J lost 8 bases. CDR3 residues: CASSFPRQGRGYTF. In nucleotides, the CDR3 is TGTGCCAGCAGTTTCCCAAGACAGGGCCGAGGCTACACCTTC.

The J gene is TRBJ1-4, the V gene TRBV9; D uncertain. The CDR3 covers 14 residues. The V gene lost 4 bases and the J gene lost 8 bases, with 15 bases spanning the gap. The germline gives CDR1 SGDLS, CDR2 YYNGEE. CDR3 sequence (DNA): TGTGCCAGCAGCTTCCCGGGGAGAGGCGAAAAACTGTTTTTT. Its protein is CASSFPGRGEKLFF.

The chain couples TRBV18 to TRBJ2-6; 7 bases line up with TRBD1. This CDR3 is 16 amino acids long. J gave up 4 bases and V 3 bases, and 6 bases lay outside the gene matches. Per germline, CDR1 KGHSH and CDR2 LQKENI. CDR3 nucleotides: TGTGCCAGCTCACCGATGACAGGGTCCGGGGCCAACGTCCTGACTTTC. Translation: CASSPMTGSGANVLTF. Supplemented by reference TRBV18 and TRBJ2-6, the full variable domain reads NAGVMQNPRHLVRRRGQEARLRCSPMKGHSHVYWYRQLPEEGLKFMVYLQKENIIDESGMPKERFSAEFPKEGPSILRIQQVVRGDSAAYFCASSPMTGSGANVLTFGAGSRLTVL.

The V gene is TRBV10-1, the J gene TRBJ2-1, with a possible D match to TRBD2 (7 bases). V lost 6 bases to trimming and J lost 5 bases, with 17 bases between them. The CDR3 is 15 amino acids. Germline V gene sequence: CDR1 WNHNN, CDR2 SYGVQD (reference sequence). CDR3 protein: CASRADGGPNNEQFF. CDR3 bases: TGCGCCAGCAGGGCAGACGGGGGGCCTAACAATGAGCAGTTCTTC.

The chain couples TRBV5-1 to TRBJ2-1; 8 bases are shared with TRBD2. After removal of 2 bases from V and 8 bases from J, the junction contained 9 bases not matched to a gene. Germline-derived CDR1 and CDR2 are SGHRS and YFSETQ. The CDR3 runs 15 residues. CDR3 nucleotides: TGCGCCAGCAGCTTTTTAGCGGGGAATTTGGATGAGCAGTTCTTC. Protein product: CASSFLAGNLDEQFF. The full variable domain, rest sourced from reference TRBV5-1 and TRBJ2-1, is KAGVTQTPRYLIKTRGQQVTLSCSPISGHRSVSWYQQTPGQGLQFLFEYFSETQRNKGNFPGRFSGRQFSNSRSEMNVSTLELGDSALYLCASSFLAGNLDEQFFGPGTRLTVL.

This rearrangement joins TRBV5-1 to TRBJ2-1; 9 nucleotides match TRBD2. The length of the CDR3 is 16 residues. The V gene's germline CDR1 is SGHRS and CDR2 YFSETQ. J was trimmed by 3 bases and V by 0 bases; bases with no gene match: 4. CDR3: CASSLGVAGVYNEQFF. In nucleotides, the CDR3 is TGCGCCAGCAGCTTGGGGGTAGCGGGGGTCTACAATGAGCAGTTCTTC.

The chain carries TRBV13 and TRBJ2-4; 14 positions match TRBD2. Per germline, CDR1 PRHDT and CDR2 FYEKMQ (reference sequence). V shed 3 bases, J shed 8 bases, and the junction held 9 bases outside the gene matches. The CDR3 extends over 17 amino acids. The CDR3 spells CASSLMTSGRGLDIQYF. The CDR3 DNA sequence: TGTGCCAGCAGCTTGATGACTAGCGGGAGGGGGTTAGACATTCAGTACTTC.

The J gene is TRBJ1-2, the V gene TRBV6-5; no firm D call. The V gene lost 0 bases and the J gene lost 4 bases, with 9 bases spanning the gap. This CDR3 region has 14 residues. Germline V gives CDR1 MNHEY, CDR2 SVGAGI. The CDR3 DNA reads TGTGCCAGCAGTTACTCGAAGCGCTCCTATGGCTACACCTTC. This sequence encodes CASSYSKRSYGYTF.

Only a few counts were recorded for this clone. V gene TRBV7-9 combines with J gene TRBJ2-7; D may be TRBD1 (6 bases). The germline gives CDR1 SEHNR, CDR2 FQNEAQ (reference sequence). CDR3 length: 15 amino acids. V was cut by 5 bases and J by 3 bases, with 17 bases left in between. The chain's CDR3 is CASSPTDGGDYEQYF. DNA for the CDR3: TGTGCCAGCAGCCCCACGGATGGGGGCGACTACGAGCAGTACTTC.

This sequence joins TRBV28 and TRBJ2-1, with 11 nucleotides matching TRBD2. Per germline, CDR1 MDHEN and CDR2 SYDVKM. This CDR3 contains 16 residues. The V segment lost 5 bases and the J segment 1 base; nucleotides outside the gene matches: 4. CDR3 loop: CASSTLAGVSYNEQFF. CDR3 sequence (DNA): TGTGCCAGCAGTACACTAGCGGGAGTATCCTACAATGAGCAGTTCTTC.

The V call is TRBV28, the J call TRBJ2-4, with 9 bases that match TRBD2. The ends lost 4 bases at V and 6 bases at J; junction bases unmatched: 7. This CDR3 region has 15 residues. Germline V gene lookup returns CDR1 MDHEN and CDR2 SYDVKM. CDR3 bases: TGTGCCAGCAGTTCCACGGGACTAGCAGGAAACATTCAGTACTTC. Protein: CASSSTGLAGNIQYF.

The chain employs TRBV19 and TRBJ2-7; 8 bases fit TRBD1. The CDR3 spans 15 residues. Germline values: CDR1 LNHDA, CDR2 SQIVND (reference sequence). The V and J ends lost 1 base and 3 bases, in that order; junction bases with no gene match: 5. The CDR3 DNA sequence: TGTGCCAGTAGTATAGTGACAGGGGCCTTCTACGAGCAGTACTTC. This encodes CASSIVTGAFYEQYF.

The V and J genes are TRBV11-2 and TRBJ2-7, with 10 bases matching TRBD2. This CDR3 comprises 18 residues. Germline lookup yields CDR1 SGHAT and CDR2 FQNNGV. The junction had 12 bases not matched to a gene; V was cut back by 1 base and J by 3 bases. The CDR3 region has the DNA TGTGCCAGCAGCTTAGGGGTAGGGCTAGCGGGAGCGGTCTACGAGCAGTACTTC. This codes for CASSLGVGLAGAVYEQYF.